This T cell receptor (beta chain) was documented in a study of cytomegalovirus exposure and HLA in healthy donors. The PCR was carried out with 60 Vbeta primers and 13 Jbeta primers. Generated by immunoSEQ multiplex PCR, the TCRdb table keeps only in-frame clones and is missing some. This sample has roughly 56,000 clones, with approximately 72% found just once. CDR1 is SGHAT, CDR2 FQNNGV, per germline. V was shortened by 1 base and J by 0 bases, with 9 bases between the two germline ends. The CDR3 runs 15 residues. Only one count was recorded for this clone. The specimen was PBMCs. The chain recombines TRBV11-2 with TRBJ1-1, with D unclear. The origin of this receptor is a man aged 45-65 years in good health and CMV-seropositive. The CDR3 DNA sequence: TGTGCCAGCAGCTTAGTTGTGTATATGAACACTGAAGCTTTCTTT. Its translation: CASSLVVYMNTEAFF.